What follows is one TCR beta chain and its context. The antigen remains unidentified. For the diagnoses, clinical symptoms, serum thyroxine and TRAb, thyroid ultrasound and orbital computed tomography were used. The entry originates in a study of T cells in Graves' hyperthyroidism and ophthalmopathy. The germline CDR1 and CDR2 sequences are SGHRS and YFSETQ. The junction had 10 bases not matched to a gene; V was cut back by 0 bases and J by 5 bases. This CDR3 contains 16 residues. The source material, RNA transcripts, was used to amplify TCR beta CDR3 regions. The HTBI primer set served for first-round RT-PCR of the TCR CDR3. TCRdb re-derived calls from the multiplex PCR reads in MiXCR, one entry per CDR3 protein. Of more than 300,000 distinct CDR3 sequences listed, roughly 20% are singletons. Study outcomes and limitations: For ophthalmopathy, model prediction preceded onset by a median about 6.4 months.

The chain joins TRBV5-1 to TRBJ2-5, with 7 bases lining up with TRBD2. Sequences were obtained from blood. This TCR was sampled from a man younger than 30 with Graves' ophthalmopathy. The CDR3 protein is CASSLVGGNPLETQYF. The CDR3 nucleotides are TGCGCCAGCAGCTTGGTGGGGGGGAATCCACTTGAGACCCAGTACTTC.